The 18 T cell receptor beta chains reported below all come from one sample, sequenced in a study of blood T cell repertoires in COVID-19 (dated by TCRdb to the early 2020s). Library generation was performed with the immunoSEQ multiplex PCR assay. The clones in this table, taken by TCRdb from immuneACCESS, are in-frame only. Not every clone is retained; where verified, under half of the shortfall comes from an unresolved V gene, and the cause of the rest is unknown. The sample table lists roughly 42,000 clones, 75% to 90% of them with a count of one. About 10% of the sample comes from the top ten. Sequenced input: peripheral blood. These receptors came from a man aged 30-40 years with active or convalescent COVID-19.

The chain combines TRBV4-3 with TRBJ1-1, with TRBD1 matching over 9 bases. The V gene's germline CDR1 is LGHNA and CDR2 YSLEER. The CDR3 sequence is 15 residues long. V dropped 4 bases and J dropped 6; count of bases not matched to a gene: 9. CDR3 sequence: CASSPNRGRLPEAFF. CDR3 nucleotide sequence: TGCGCCAGCAGCCCCAACAGGGGGCGGCTCCCTGAAGCTTTCTTT.

The chain couples TRBV6-2 or TRBV6-3 to TRBJ1-2, with a possible D match to TRBD1 (6 bases). The CDR3 loop spans 12 amino acids. Germline V gene lookup returns CDR1 MNHEY and CDR2 SVGEGT. The V and J ends lost 5 bases and 7 bases respectively, with 11 bases between them. The CDR3 DNA is TGTGCCAGCAGTCCCCACAGGGCTGGCTACACCTTC. As protein: CASSPHRAGYTF.

The chain couples TRBV3-1 (or the pseudogene TRBV3-2) to TRBJ2-1; TRBD2 might be the D (6 bases). Germline CDR1 and CDR2: LGHDT and YNNKEL (reference sequence). The CDR3 is 14 residues long. Trimming left V 2 bases short and J 4 bases short, with 9 bases between. The CDR3 DNA reads as TGTGCCAGCAGCCAAACTCGGGGGTACAATGAGCAGTTCTTC. Amino acids: CASSQTRGYNEQFF.

The CDR3 protein is CASSAQGNSNYGYTF. The DNA for the CDR3 is TGTGCCAGCAGTGCTCAGGGGAATAGTAACTATGGCTACACCTTC. This sequence joins TRBV2 and TRBJ1-2; D is possibly TRBD1 (6 bases). There are 15 residues in the CDR3. Trimming left V 4 bases short and J 1 base short, with 13 bases between. Per germline, CDR1 SNHLY and CDR2 FYNNEI.

This clone has a single count. The chain links TRBV6-1 to TRBJ2-1, with TRBD2 matching 16 bases. Looked up from germline, CDR1 is MNHNS and CDR2 is SASEGT. The CDR3 is 19 amino acids. V gave up 4 bases and J gave up 0 bases; unmatched junction bases: 6. The CDR3 reads CASSAGTSGRVGSYNEQFF. Here the CDR3 DNA reads TGTGCCAGCAGTGCCGGGACTAGCGGGAGGGTGGGCTCCTACAATGAGCAGTTCTTC.

This chain joins TRBV7-9 and TRBJ1-5, with D perhaps TRBD1 (5 bases). Trimming took off 3 bases at V and 5 bases at J, with 8 bases between the two ends. CDR3 length equals 13 residues. CDR1 and CDR2 (germline): SEHNR, FQNEAQ (reference sequence). Here the CDR3 reads CASSFGRDQPQHF. DNA of the CDR3: TGTGCCAGCAGCTTTGGCAGGGATCAGCCCCAGCATTTT. Full variable domain (missing parts from reference TRBV7-9 and TRBJ1-5): DTGVSQNPRHKITKRGQNVTFRCDPISEHNRLYWYRQTLGQGPEFLTYFQNEAQLEKSRLLSDRFSAERPKGSFSTLEIQRTEQGDSAMYLCASSFGRDQPQHFGDGTRLSIL.

This chain links TRBV27 with TRBJ2-1, with D possibly being TRBD1 (6 bases). Trimming shortened V by 6 bases and J by 2 bases, and 17 bases separated the two germline ends. Germline V gene lookup returns CDR1 MNHEY and CDR2 SMNVEV (reference sequence). This CDR3 comprises 16 residues. The CDR3 DNA is TGTGCCAGCAGATCTAACAGGGCGCGAGCCTACAATGAGCAGTTCTTC. It translates to CASRSNRARAYNEQFF.

In this sample, this clone turned up a few times. The chain carries TRBV10-2 and TRBJ1-2, with D possibly matching TRBD1 (6 bases). The length of the CDR3 is 14 residues. V shed 0 bases and J shed 8 bases, with 13 bases lying between them. The V gene's germline CDR1 is WSHSY and CDR2 SAAADI. The CDR3 protein is CASSESDRRRGYTF. The CDR3, as DNA: TGCGCCAGCAGTGAGTCCGACAGGCGTAGGGGCTACACCTTC.

The chain uses TRBV27 and TRBJ1-2, with D perhaps matching TRBD1 (5 bases). The CDR3 totals 15 residues. V was shortened by 1 base and J by 0 bases, with 9 bases between the two germline ends. Germline V gene data show CDR1 as MNHEY and CDR2 as SMNVEV (reference sequence). The CDR3 sequence is CASSLWAGTNYGYTF. The CDR3 DNA reads TGTGCCAGCAGTTTATGGGCAGGGACTAACTATGGCTACACCTTC.

CDR3 nucleotide sequence: TGCGCCAGCAGCTTTACACAGGGGGCGGACACTGAAGCTTTCTTT. This encodes CASSFTQGADTEAFF. The rearrangement joins TRBV5-1 to TRBJ1-1, with TRBD1 identical over 9 bases. The V segment lost 2 bases and the J segment 3 bases; nucleotides outside the gene matches: 5. This CDR3 is built from 15 residues. Looked up from germline, CDR1 is SGHRS and CDR2 is YFSETQ. Complete variable domain (other parts from reference TRBV5-1 and TRBJ1-1): KAGVTQTPRYLIKTRGQQVTLSCSPISGHRSVSWYQQTPGQGLQFLFEYFSETQRNKGNFPGRFSGRQFSNSRSEMNVSTLELGDSALYLCASSFTQGADTEAFFGQGTRLTVV.

V and J are TRBV14 and TRBJ1-2, with D perhaps TRBD1 (5 bases). Germline CDR1 is SGHDN and CDR2 is FVKESK. This CDR3 region has 15 residues. With 0 bases removed from V and 7 bases from J, the gap between germline ends came to 15 bases. In DNA, the CDR3 is TGTGCCAGCAGCCAAGACCCGCCCAGGGAAGGTGGCTACACCTTC. Encoded protein: CASSQDPPREGGYTF.

The chain uses TRBV21-1 and TRBJ2-7; TRBD2, the table's D call, lacks a check against the DNA. TRBV21-1 is a known pseudogene. There are 14 residues in the CDR3. CDR3 DNA sequence: TGTGCCAGCAGCAAAGATTATCCTAGCGGGATGCCGTACGTC. It specifies CASSKDYPSGMPYV.

This clone was counted a few times. This chain connects TRBV7-2 to TRBJ1-1; 10 bases fit TRBD1. CDR3 size: 15 residues. Unmatched junction bases numbered 8, after V lost 6 bases and J lost 4 bases. Germline V gene lookup returns CDR1 SGHTA and CDR2 FQGNSA. In DNA form, the CDR3 reads TGTGCCAGCAGTCGGGACAGGGGTCGCCTCACTGAAGCTTTCTTT. It codes for CASSRDRGRLTEAFF.

V gene TRBV27 combines with J gene TRBJ1-2; D is possibly TRBD1 (6 bases). The germline V gene has CDR1 MNHEY and CDR2 SMNVEV (reference sequence). This CDR3 is built from 13 residues. V was trimmed by 6 bases and J by 4 bases, leaving 12 bases between them. In nucleotides, the CDR3 is TGTGCCAGCAGCCCCGGGGGGGCCTATGGCTACACCTTC. Its protein is CASSPGGAYGYTF.

This chain connects TRBV4-2 to TRBJ1-2; 9 bases are a match to TRBD1. The germline gives CDR1 LGHNA, CDR2 YNFKEQ. The J segment lost 3 bases and the V segment lost 0 bases, leaving 8 bases of the junction unmatched. The CDR3 runs to 17 residues. The CDR3 DNA reads TGTGCCAGCAGCCAAGATCCTAGAAGGACAGGGGACTATGGCTACACCTTC. The encoded protein is CASSQDPRRTGDYGYTF.

The J gene is TRBJ2-7, the V gene TRBV6-5, with 7 bases aligning to TRBD1. V lost 6 bases and J lost 0; bases outside the gene matches: 5. The germline CDR1 and CDR2 sequences are MNHEY and SVGAGI. The CDR3 contains 14 residues. The CDR3 nucleotides read TGTGCCAGCAGGGAGACAGGGCACTCCTACGAGCAGTACTTC. It specifies CASRETGHSYEQYF.

V is TRBV19 and J is TRBJ2-7; perhaps TRBD1 as D (6 bases). V shed 6 bases and J shed 4 bases, with 19 bases lying between them. Germline CDR1 is LNHDA and CDR2 is SQIVND (reference sequence). The CDR3 extends over 15 amino acids. The CDR3 sequence is CASRTSRDTHYEQYF. The CDR3 DNA reads as TGTGCCAGTAGAACCTCCCGGGACACCCATTACGAGCAGTACTTC.

The V and J genes are TRBV11-2 and TRBJ2-4, with D possibly TRBD1 on 6 matching bases. Germline loops: CDR1 SGHAT, CDR2 FQNNGV. V was shortened by 5 bases and J by 0 bases, with 14 bases between the two germline ends. This CDR3 contains 16 residues. This CDR3 reads CASSPGQIIAKNIQYF. The CDR3 DNA sequence: TGTGCCAGCAGCCCCGGACAGATCATAGCCAAAAACATTCAGTACTTC.